This TCR beta chain was recorded in a study of CXCR3-negative and CXCR3-positive naive CD8 T cells. Overall study findings and caveats: Diversity ran similarly high across both naive subsets but far lower in memory CD8+ cells.

Concerning this clonotype itself: Antigen: not known.

The CDR3 is 12 residues long. Per the germline V gene, CDR1 is MDHEN and CDR2 is SYDVKM. UMI labels and 5' RACE were used to prepare the TRB cDNA libraries. With the 5' RACE reads reprocessed, TCRdb shows one record per CDR3 protein and no DNA. Recorded here are 69,000 or so distinct CDR3 sequences; the top ten clones represent about 1.5%. Sequenced material: naive CXCR3- CD8+ T cells from blood. Subset specified: CD45RO-CCR7+CD27+CD95- naive CD8+ T cells lacking CXCR3 (TNR3-). This chain connects TRBV28 to TRBJ2-1. The clonotype was recovered from a human donor in good health. Some clones in this sample may be carry-over from other donors' samples. CDR3 amino acids: CASSFPDNEQFF.